The source of this TCR beta chain is a study of human T cells and chemical hapten exposure (dated by TCRdb to about 2021). Study-level background: For sensitization, 2% DPC in acetone was applied to a 2 cm by 2 cm area of upper inner arm skin. Weekly therapeutic DPC doses were additionally applied to the scalp of patients throughout the approximately 25-week study period. Patch tests used Finn chambers with 0.01% DPC on the upper back, scored after 6 days by International Contact Dermatitis Research Group standards. Alopecia areata with under or over 50% scalp involvement, alopecia totalis and alopecia universalis were represented in the patient cohort, which was mostly female. Libraries were combined into a pool for sequencing, and differences in TCR yield between samples came mainly from small differences in library volumes within the pool. Peripheral blood TCR repertoire changes were tracked in vivo in alopecia patients during primary and secondary sensitization to the hapten diphenylcyclopropenone (DPC). Blood samples were taken from patients before sensitization (week 0) and at 2, 6 and about 24 weeks after DPC sensitization. Blood for TCR sequencing was provided by twenty-nine alopecia patients at one to four time points (pre-sensitization, 2, 6 and 24 weeks). Paper-wide results and their limitations: The number of TCRs above 1 in 1000 frequency did not change with DPC sensitization; there was no evidence of global repertoire structure alterations. Repeated subsampling changed both the strength of the expansion versus patch-test correlation and the threshold at which that correlation became significant. Patch test score correlated positively with the number of PT1 expanded TCRs, reaching significance at thresholds 8, 16 and 32 but not at 4. Expanded TCRs formed significantly more large CDR3 similarity clusters than pre-sensitization or healthy control sets, consistent with antigen-driven responses. Because every patient had alopecia, a presumed autoimmune disease, the patients' immune response might differ from that of healthy individuals.

The method was RACE. The data were produced on a NextSeq 500. During library preparation, unique molecular identifiers were attached to individual cDNA molecules so that TCRs could be counted quantitatively and reproducibly. From each blood RNA sample, both TCR alpha and TCR beta chains were sequenced. Per the source publication's procedure: The median number of TCRs per sample was approximately 93,000, ranging from roughly 20,000 to 700,000. V, J and CDR3 annotation of the TCR reads was carried out using the Decombinator software suite. Every sample was subsampled to the same number of TCRs (28,000) for the PS versus PT1 abundance plots. Expanded TCRs were defined as absent before sensitization and observed at least eight times at the 2-week time point. TCRdb trimmed public reads at Q25 via fastp, called clones via MiXCR and kept in-frame beta chains. Records with the same CDR3 protein are collapsed into one entry carrying the most frequent genes and DNA. These V and J calls derive from TCRdb rather than the authors' analysis. The sample contains 65,000 to 85,000 distinct CDR3 sequences, over 9% of them found a single time. Around 1.5% of the sample belongs to the ten largest clones.

The time point label on this specimen signifies: patch test 1, 2 weeks after DPC sensitization. Read against the paper, the sample's treatment or condition label means: therapeutic diphenylcyclopropenone sensitization with weekly scalp DPC. At each patch-test visit, blood was drawn before the patch test was applied. Eligible patients were aged 18 to 70, diagnosed with alopecia, deemed suitable for DPC therapy, and excluded if pregnant. Total RNA was isolated from unfractionated whole blood collected in Tempus Blood RNA tubes. CDR1 and CDR2, per the germline V gene (reference sequence), are SEHNR and FQNEAQ. The CDR3 goes from the cysteine to the phenylalanine over 15 residues. Solely the CDR3 DNA is kept, with 45 bases framed from the first base. Unmatched junction bases come to 8, with V trimmed by 5 bases and J by 4 bases. In the case of this clonotype: The antigen this receptor binds is unknown. No quality values exist for individual bases; no much larger clone is one base distant.

The sequence came from a woman in her fifties or sixties with alopecia areata. Some clones in this sample may be carry-over from other donors' samples. Sequenced here: whole blood, sampled in connection with sensitization to the hapten diphenylcyclopropenone (DPC). The rearranged chain carries TRBV7-9 and TRBJ2-5; TRBD2 matches 9 bases in the middle. The base sequence is TGTGCCAGCAGCCACCAAGCGGGAGGAGGAGAGACCCAGTACTTC. Translated, this gives CASSHQAGGGETQYF.